This TCR beta chain was sequenced for a study of T-cell reconstitution after alpha-beta-depleted transplantation in children. This clonotype was recorded many times. Its cognate antigen is unknown. Findings and limits, study-wide: From surviving recipient T cells and thymic progenitors came the high day-60 TCRbeta diversity observed in some patients. Alpha-beta T cells present about two months after transplant were reported to originate from several hundred expanded graft clones. Fresh T-cell production supplied most of the T-cell counts and diversity seen one year after transplant.

Germline V gives CDR1 SGHRS, CDR2 YFSETQ. This CDR3 region has 12 residues. Trimming pared 3 bases from V and 4 bases from J, leaving 6 bases between. Unique molecular identifiers were incorporated during preparation of the TCRbeta library. One entry per CDR3 protein, called by TCRdb with MiXCR from the PCR reads. The table lists around 670,000 distinct CDR3 sequences, over 10% of them singletons. The sequence was collected from a girl aged 2-15 years with congenital amegakaryocytic thrombocytopenia, due to receive a stem cell transplant. This chain connects TRBV5-1 to TRBJ2-3; no clear D. The material was PBMCs, obtained before TCRalphabeta/CD19-depleted stem cell transplant. The CDR3 sequence: CASSSNADTQYF. As DNA, the CDR3 is TGCGCCAGCAGCTCAAATGCAGATACGCAGTATTTT.